What follows are 24 T cell receptor beta chains derived from one specimen sequenced in a study of shared clonotypes between healthy human individuals. Profiling relied on immunoSEQ multiplex PCR, and the TCRdb table lists in-frame clones only, not all of them. This table holds about 490,000 clones, about three quarters found once. Material for sequencing was PBMCs. Receptor source: a woman in her thirties or forties in good health. Some clones in this sample may be carry-over from other donors' samples.

The chain joins TRBV27 to TRBJ1-3; D is perhaps TRBD1 (6 bases). Germline V gene lookup returns CDR1 MNHEY and CDR2 SMNVEV (reference sequence). The CDR3 has 17 amino acids. Trimming removed 5 bases from V and 0 bases from J, with 17 bases in between. The DNA of the CDR3 is TGTGCCAGCAGTCCTCGGACAGCCTTAGGCTCTGGAAACACCATATATTTT. It yields the protein CASSPRTALGSGNTIYF.

The V call is TRBV5-4, the J call TRBJ2-7, with TRBD2 matching over 11 bases. The V gene's germline CDR1 is SGHNT and CDR2 YYREEE (reference sequence). This CDR3 has 14 amino acids. The V gene end was trimmed by 4 bases and the J gene end by 2 bases; junction bases not matched to a gene: 2. The CDR3 is CASSPGLAAYEQYF. The CDR3 DNA is TGTGCCAGCAGCCCGGGACTAGCGGCCTACGAGCAGTACTTC.

The genes are TRBV5-4 and TRBJ2-5; 7 bases match TRBD1. V lost 3 bases, J lost 1 base, and 9 bases stayed unmatched. The CDR3 is made up of 16 amino acids. CDR1 is SGHNT, CDR2 YYREEE, per germline (reference sequence). DNA for the CDR3: TGTGCCAGCAGCTCCGCTATACAGGGGTCCCAAGAGACCCAGTACTTC. Translating gives CASSSAIQGSQETQYF.

Remarks on this clone: A far more abundant clone sits one base away, making this likely a read error. V gene TRBV7-8 combines with J gene TRBJ1-1; tentative D call: TRBD1 (6 bases). CDR1 is SGHVS and CDR2 is FQNEAQ in the germline V gene. The CDR3 has 13 residues. The V and J ends lost 7 bases and 0 bases respectively, with 9 bases between them. The CDR3 DNA is TGTGCCAGCAACGGACAGCTGAACACTGAAGCTTTCTTT. Its protein is CASNGQLNTEAFF.

The chain is built from TRBV7-9 and TRBJ2-1; TRBD2 matches at 12 bases. CDR3 length: 18 amino acids. Germline CDR1 is SEHNR and CDR2 is FQNEAQ (reference sequence). Trimming at V came to 4 bases and at J to 2 bases, leaving 9 bases not matched to a gene. CDR3 coding DNA: TGTGCCAGCAGCTCCATTCTTGGACTAGCGGGAACCTACAATGAGCAGTTCTTC. The encoded protein is CASSSILGLAGTYNEQFF.

In the case of this clone: A much more abundant neighbour one base away suggests this may be a read error. The rearrangement uses TRBV6-4 and TRBJ2-5, with 9 bases lining up with TRBD2. CDR1 is MRHNA and CDR2 is SNTAGT in the germline V gene. The CDR3 spans 15 residues. The CDR3 region is CASSELAGEGETRYF. The CDR3 DNA reads as TGTGCCAGCAGTGAGTTAGCGGGAGAAGGAGAGACCCGGTACTTC.

This clone was found a few times. The rearrangement uses TRBV5-1 and TRBJ1-1, with D uncertain. The CDR3 contains 13 residues. The germline V gene encodes CDR1 SGHRS and CDR2 YFSETQ. V was pared by 0 bases and J by 3 bases, with 6 bases between. The CDR3, as DNA: TGCGCCAGCAGCTTGGCGGTGGACACTGAAGCTTTCTTT. Protein sequence: CASSLAVDTEAFF.

This clone was observed at least ten times. The rearrangement uses TRBV6-1 and TRBJ1-2; D possibly corresponds to TRBD1 (6 bases). Per the germline V gene, CDR1 is MNHNS and CDR2 is SASEGT. V was pared by 7 bases and J by 4 bases, with 13 bases between. The CDR3 runs 13 residues. The CDR3 loop reads CASNRGGGYGYTF. The CDR3 nucleotides are TGTGCCAGCAATAGGGGGGGCGGCTATGGCTACACCTTC.

This clone was detected only a few times. CDR3 in amino acids: CASSFPGLAADTQYF. CDR3 coding DNA: TGTGCCAGCAGTTTCCCGGGACTAGCAGCAGATACGCAGTATTTT. The chain carries TRBV28 and TRBJ2-3; 9 positions match TRBD2. J lost 4 bases, V lost 3 bases, and 5 bases had no gene match. The germline CDR1 and CDR2 sequences are MDHEN and SYDVKM. The CDR3 runs 15 residues.

Concerning this clone: This may stem from a read error, because a much larger clone lies one nucleotide away. The chain combines TRBV30 with TRBJ2-6; possibly TRBD1 or TRBD2 for D (6 bases each). Looked up from germline, CDR1 is GTSNPN and CDR2 is SVGIG (reference sequence). CDR3 length: 13 amino acids. CDR3 coding DNA: TGTGCCTTAGGGGAAAGGGGGGCCAACGTCCCGACTTTC. It specifies CALGERGANVPTF.

The chain joins TRBV29-1 to TRBJ2-1, with 10 bases matching TRBD2. The J segment lost 6 bases and the V segment lost 7 bases, leaving 12 bases of the junction unmatched. The CDR3 spans 15 residues. Germline V gene sequence: CDR1 SQVTM, CDR2 ANQGSEA. The CDR3 here is CSATGVVAGGNEQFF. CDR3 DNA sequence: TGCAGCGCAACAGGTGTGGTAGCGGGGGGCAATGAGCAGTTCTTC.

The chain has TRBV5-1 and TRBJ2-1; D is unresolved. Looked up from germline, CDR1 is SGHRS and CDR2 is YFSETQ. V was pared by 0 bases and J by 8 bases, with 18 bases between. There are 16 residues in the CDR3. This CDR3 is CASSLALFWSGDEQFF. Here the CDR3 DNA reads TGCGCCAGCAGCTTGGCCTTGTTCTGGAGTGGCGATGAGCAGTTCTTC.

About this clone itself: A read error may account for a junction end that differs from germline. The chain is built from TRBV15 and TRBJ2-7, with D unresolved. CDR3 size: 16 residues. CDR1 and CDR2 from the germline V gene are LNHNV and YYDKDF (reference sequence). The CDR3 here is CATSSPHAERRGERYF. The CDR3 DNA follows: TGTGCCACCAGCAGCCCCCACGCGGAACGTCGAGGCGAGCGGTACTTC.

The chain employs TRBV29-1 and TRBJ1-1; D is uncertain. Germline values: CDR1 SQVTM, CDR2 ANQGSEA. The CDR3 runs 10 residues. The CDR3 region is CTPMNTEAFF. As DNA, the CDR3 is TGCACTCCAATGAACACTGAAGCTTTCTTT.

The chain combines TRBV27 with TRBJ2-5; no clear D gene. The V end lost 5 bases, the J end lost 2 bases, and 9 bases lay between the germline ends. The CDR3 covers 13 residues. Per the germline V gene, CDR1 is MNHEY and CDR2 is SMNVEV (reference sequence). CDR3 residues: CASSPMAQETQYF. Written as DNA, the CDR3 is TGTGCCAGCAGTCCCATGGCACAAGAGACCCAGTACTTC.

The CDR3: CASSYQGDYGYTF. The CDR3 coding sequence is TGTGCCAGCAGCTACCAGGGGGACTATGGCTACACCTTC. V and J are TRBV7-2 and TRBJ1-2; 7 bases line up with TRBD1. Germline CDR1 reads SGHTA; CDR2 reads FQGNSA. The length of the CDR3 is 13 residues. Losses at the gene ends were 4 bases for V and 3 bases for J; bases not matched to a gene: 2.

The rearrangement links TRBV5-1 to TRBJ1-1; tentative D call: TRBD1 (5 bases). The ends were cut back, 0 bases at V and 4 bases at J, with 13 bases in the middle. This CDR3 region has 15 residues. Looked up from germline, CDR1 is SGHRS and CDR2 is YFSETQ. In DNA, the CDR3 is TGCGCCAGCAGCTTGGGCGGAGGGGAGGGCACTGAAGCTTTCTTT. Its translation is CASSLGGGEGTEAFF.

This rearrangement joins TRBV6-5 to TRBJ1-4, with D maybe TRBD1 (6 bases). Trimming removed 4 bases from V and 3 bases from J, with 12 bases in between. The CDR3 is made up of 15 amino acids. Germline V gives CDR1 MNHEY, CDR2 SVGAGI. For the CDR3, the DNA is TGTGCCAGCAGTTCCTACAGGGTAGCTAATGAAAAACTGTTTTTT. Protein sequence: CASSSYRVANEKLFF.

This sequence joins TRBV5-6 and TRBJ1-2; 8 bases map to TRBD1. Germline values: CDR1 SGHDT, CDR2 YYEEEE. With 0 bases clipped from V and 12 bases from J, the junction kept 7 bases outside the gene matches. The CDR3 runs to 13 residues. CDR3 amino acids: CASSLVAGQGNTF. DNA of the CDR3: TGTGCCAGCAGCTTGGTCGCCGGACAGGGTAACACCTTC.

The V gene is TRBV5-1, the J gene TRBJ2-1; TRBD2 matches 12 bases. Germline lookup yields CDR1 SGHRS and CDR2 YFSETQ. Trimming took 4 bases from V and 8 from J; bases not matched to a gene: 7. The CDR3 totals 15 residues. The CDR3 reads CASSVRTSGNHEQFF. CDR3 coding DNA: TGCGCCAGCAGCGTCAGGACTAGCGGGAATCATGAGCAGTTCTTC.

The chain carries TRBV11-3 and TRBJ2-7, with TRBD1 matching over 8 bases. The V and J ends lost 2 bases and 3 bases, in that order; junction bases with no gene match: 6. The length of the CDR3 is 15 residues. CDR1 and CDR2 from the germline V gene are SGHNT and YENEEA. The CDR3 coding sequence is TGTGCCAGCAGCTTACCAGGGGGCACGGGCTACGAGCAGTACTTC. It is translated as CASSLPGGTGYEQYF.

This clone is a singleton in its sample. This chain links TRBV7-7 with TRBJ2-5; 8 nucleotides match TRBD1. Germline V lookup: CDR1 SSHAT, CDR2 FNYEAQ (reference sequence). Germline trimming cut 3 bases from V and 5 bases from J; bases unmatched to any gene: 2. The CDR3 runs 13 residues. The CDR3 DNA is TGTGCCAGCAGCTTCAGGGGGCAGGAGACCCAGTACTTC. Translating gives CASSFRGQETQYF.

The sample holds one count of this clone. This sequence joins TRBV4-3 and TRBJ1-2; TRBD1 agrees at 9 bases. Trimming removed 2 bases from V and 8 bases from J; junction bases left unmatched: 6. The CDR3 loop spans 14 amino acids. Germline V gene data show CDR1 as LGHNA and CDR2 as YSLEER. In DNA form, the CDR3 reads TGCGCCAGCAGCCAAAATACAGGGGGCGTCGGCTACACCTTC. Translated: CASSQNTGGVGYTF.

About this clone itself: A far larger clone lies a single base away; this is likely a read error. The chain recombines TRBV4-1 with TRBJ2-1; D unclear. Trimming left V 1 base short and J 7 bases short, with 5 bases between. Germline values: CDR1 MGHRA, CDR2 YSYEKL. The CDR3 consists of 12 residues. CDR3 in amino acids: CASSQGENEQFF. CDR3 DNA sequence: TGCGCCAGCAGCCAAGGTGAGAATGAGCAGTTCTTC.